This entry lists 29 T cell receptor beta chains sequenced from one sample in a study of cytomegalovirus exposure and HLA in healthy donors. PCR involved 60 Vbeta and 13 Jbeta primers. The assay was immunoSEQ multiplex PCR, and TCRdb's table has in-frame clones only and misses some. Found here are almost 200,000 clones, 65% to 90% of them singletons; the top ten hold under 3%. The sequenced material came from PBMCs. These receptors all come from a woman in her fifties or sixties in good health and CMV-seronegative.

V usage is TRBV6-5 and J usage is TRBJ2-1; the match to TRBD2 covers 7 bases. The CDR3 totals 15 residues. Germline V lookup: CDR1 MNHEY, CDR2 SVGAGI. With V trimmed by 0 bases and J by 5 bases, 4 bases remained unmatched. The CDR3 loop reads CASSYSRTSHNEQFF. The CDR3 region has the DNA TGTGCCAGCAGTTACTCCCGGACTAGTCACAATGAGCAGTTCTTC.

J is TRBJ2-1 and V is TRBV7-2, with D unresolved. CDR1 is SGHTA, CDR2 FQGNSA, per germline. V was shortened by 1 base and J by 0 bases, with 7 bases between the two germline ends. The CDR3 is 15 residues long. CDR3 coding DNA: TGTGCCAGCAGCTTAGACCCAGGCTCCTACAATGAGCAGTTCTTC. Residues: CASSLDPGSYNEQFF.

V gene TRBV19 combines with J gene TRBJ1-5, with no clear D. The V end lost 3 bases, the J end lost 7 bases, and 16 bases lay between the germline ends. This CDR3 spans 15 amino acids. Germline V lookup: CDR1 LNHDA, CDR2 SQIVND (reference sequence). The chain's CDR3 is CASSISGQVSQPQHF. CDR3 sequence (DNA): TGTGCCAGTAGTATTTCTGGGCAGGTGTCCCAGCCCCAGCATTTT.

The chain is built from TRBV12-2 and TRBJ2-3; the table's D call, TRBD1, was not checked against the DNA. TRBV12-2 is marked as a pseudogene. The CDR3 runs to 19 residues. This chain's CDR3 is CASRFMGQGPLKPTDTQYF. The CDR3 nucleotides read TGTGCAAGTCGCTTTATGGGACAGGGTCCCTTAAAGCCCACAGATACGCAGTATTTT.

The chain recombines TRBV25-1 with TRBJ1-1; tentative D call: TRBD1 (5 bases). CDR3 length: 12 amino acids. Trimming stripped 0 bases from V and 12 bases from J, with 11 bases between. Germline values: CDR1 MGHDK, CDR2 SYGVNS. CDR3 sequence reads: CASSEYRGSTFF. Written as DNA, the CDR3 is TGTGCCAGCAGTGAATATAGGGGATCGACTTTCTTT.

The chain recombines TRBV4-2 with TRBJ2-3; 12 nucleotides match TRBD2. The CDR3 is 16 amino acids. J gave up 5 bases and V 1 base, and 4 bases lay outside the gene matches. Germline CDR1 LGHNA, CDR2 YNFKEQ. The CDR3 sequence is CASSQGLAGEGDTQYF. CDR3 sequence (DNA): TGTGCCAGCAGCCAAGGACTAGCGGGAGAAGGAGATACGCAGTATTTT.

CDR3 region: CASSQDRNSGYEQYF. The CDR3 DNA follows: TGTGCCAGCAGCCAAGATCGAAATAGCGGCTACGAGCAGTACTTC. The rearrangement joins TRBV4-2 to TRBJ2-7; TRBD2 might be the D (6 bases). V was cut by 0 bases and J by 3 bases, with 12 bases left in between. This CDR3 is 15 amino acids long. Germline CDR1 reads LGHNA; CDR2 reads YNFKEQ.

This chain connects TRBV5-1 to TRBJ1-5, with 8 positions matching TRBD1. The CDR3 extends over 15 amino acids. Losses at the gene ends were 0 bases for V and 3 bases for J; bases not matched to a gene: 2. Looked up from germline, CDR1 is SGHRS and CDR2 is YFSETQ. CDR3 protein: CASSLGQGNNQPQHF. The CDR3 DNA sequence: TGCGCCAGCAGCTTGGGACAGGGGAACAATCAGCCCCAGCATTTT.

The rearrangement links TRBV9 to TRBJ2-3, with 10 positions matching TRBD2. Germline V gives CDR1 SGDLS, CDR2 YYNGEE. V shed 0 bases and J 5 bases; nucleotides not matched to a gene: 3. The CDR3 covers 15 residues. Here the CDR3 reads CASSVEVAGGDTQYF. The CDR3 nucleotides read TGTGCCAGCAGCGTAGAAGTAGCGGGAGGAGATACGCAGTATTTT.

The chain uses TRBV28 and TRBJ1-5, with no clear D. The length of the CDR3 is 15 residues. The V end was cut by 4 bases, the J end by 2 bases, with 12 bases between. CDR1 and CDR2 from the germline V gene are MDHEN and SYDVKM. The CDR3 here is CASSSSSAGNQPQHF. As DNA, the CDR3 is TGTGCCAGCAGTTCCTCATCGGCGGGCAATCAGCCCCAGCATTTT.

This chain joins TRBV12-1 and TRBJ1-5; the DNA was not used to check the table's D call, TRBD1. TRBV12-1 is shown as a pseudogene. The CDR3 has 15 amino acids. For the CDR3, the DNA is TGTGCCAGCAGCCCCCAGGGGTGGGGCAATCAGCCCCAGCATTTT. Translating it yields CASSPQGWGNQPQHF.

This chain joins TRBV7-9 and TRBJ1-2; weak D call: TRBD1 (6 bases). The germline CDR1 and CDR2 sequences are SEHNR and FQNEAQ (reference sequence). This CDR3 is built from 15 residues. Between the trimmed V and J ends, which lost 5 bases and 0 bases, there was a span of 13 bases. The CDR3, as DNA: TGTGCCAGCAGCGAACCCAGGGGATCTAACTATGGCTACACCTTC. Translation gives CASSEPRGSNYGYTF.

This chain uses TRBV27 with TRBJ2-6, with a weak D call TRBD2 (6 bases). This CDR3 has 19 residues. Deletions cut 0 bases from V and 1 base from J, with 16 bases between. Germline CDR1 and CDR2: MNHEY and SMNVEV (reference sequence). The chain's CDR3 is CASSLSWGGVMSGANVLTF. The CDR3 region has the DNA TGTGCCAGCAGTTTATCGTGGGGAGGTGTAATGTCTGGGGCCAACGTCCTGACTTTC.

The chain employs TRBV11-2 and TRBJ2-5; D might be TRBD1 (6 bases). V lost 4 bases and J lost 4, with 22 bases in between. The CDR3 covers 17 residues. The germline gives CDR1 SGHAT, CDR2 FQNNGV. The CDR3 sequence is CASSSYSAGATGETQYF. For the CDR3, the DNA is TGTGCCAGCAGCTCGTACAGTGCAGGGGCTACCGGAGAGACCCAGTACTTC.

The genes are TRBV6-5 and TRBJ1-1; the D is unclear. V was clipped by 6 bases and J by 1 base, with 9 bases between them. The CDR3 totals 13 residues. Germline V lookup: CDR1 MNHEY, CDR2 SVGAGI. CDR3 DNA: TGTGCCAGCAGCGACCGGGAGAACACTGAAGCTTTCTTT. Encoded protein: CASSDRENTEAFF.

CDR3 loop: CASSLREGGYTF. As DNA, the CDR3 is TGTGCCAGTAGTCTCAGGGAAGGTGGCTACACCTTC. The chain employs TRBV19 and TRBJ1-2; D possibly corresponds to TRBD1 (5 bases). Per the germline V gene, CDR1 is LNHDA and CDR2 is SQIVND (reference sequence). The CDR3 has 12 amino acids. V was cut by 5 bases and J by 7 bases, with 11 bases left in between.

The chain links TRBV6-5 to TRBJ1-1; 7 bases align to TRBD1. Germline trimming cut 5 bases from V and 1 base from J; bases unmatched to any gene: 4. Per the germline V gene, CDR1 is MNHEY and CDR2 is SVGAGI. This CDR3 is built from 14 residues. Here the CDR3 reads CASSERTGNTEAFF. CDR3 nucleotides: TGTGCCAGCAGTGAAAGGACAGGGAACACTGAAGCTTTCTTT.

The rearrangement joins TRBV6-6 to TRBJ1-1; D perhaps matches TRBD1 (5 bases). Trimming removed 5 bases from V and 5 bases from J, with 15 bases in between. CDR3 size: 14 residues. Looked up from germline, CDR1 is MNHNY and CDR2 is SVGAGI (reference sequence). The CDR3 nucleotides are TGTGCCAGCAGTCAGGACGGGGGACCTACTGAAGCTTTCTTT. This translates into CASSQDGGPTEAFF.

CDR3 DNA sequence: TGTGCCTGGAGTGTAGGGGTAGGGCAGGCCGGGGAGCTGTTTTTT. This codes for CAWSVGVGQAGELFF. The chain couples TRBV30 to TRBJ2-2, with TRBD1 as a possible D gene (5 bases). The germline gives CDR1 GTSNPN, CDR2 SVGIG (reference sequence). Deletions cut 0 bases from V and 6 bases from J, with 14 bases between. The CDR3 runs to 15 residues.

V and J are TRBV30 and TRBJ1-1, with 7 positions matching TRBD1. Germline V lookup: CDR1 GTSNPN, CDR2 SVGIG (reference sequence). CDR3 length: 14 amino acids. This chain's CDR3 is CAAALRGPNTEAFF. CDR3 nucleotide sequence: TGTGCTGCGGCCTTGAGGGGGCCGAACACTGAAGCTTTCTTT.

V gene TRBV27 combines with J gene TRBJ2-5, with unresolved D. The CDR3 covers 13 residues. CDR1 MNHEY and CDR2 SMNVEV come from the germline V gene (reference sequence). Trimming took 4 bases from V and 0 from J, leaving 6 bases between them. CDR3 DNA: TGTGCCAGCAGTTCCTTCTACCAAGAGACCCAGTACTTC. It is translated as CASSSFYQETQYF.

The rearrangement links TRBV11-2 to TRBJ1-1, with a weak D call TRBD1 (5 bases). Germline V gene lookup returns CDR1 SGHAT and CDR2 FQNNGV. This CDR3 has 16 amino acids. V dropped 3 bases and J dropped 1 base, with 15 bases sitting between them. CDR3 bases: TGTGCCAGCAGCTTTTTATCCGGGACTGAGAACACTGAAGCTTTCTTT. As protein: CASSFLSGTENTEAFF. Variable domain in full (rest from reference TRBV11-2 and TRBJ1-1): EAGVAQSPRYKIIEKRQSVAFWCNPISGHATLYWYQQILGQGPKLLIQFQNNGVVDDSQLPKDRFSAERLKGVDSTLKIQPAKLEDSAVYLCASSFLSGTENTEAFFGQGTRLTVV.

The CDR3 DNA sequence: TGTGCCAGCAGTGGCGACAGGGGGAAGAACACTGAAGCTTTCTTT. It translates to CASSGDRGKNTEAFF. The rearrangement joins TRBV25-1 to TRBJ1-1; 9 bases align to TRBD1. Germline assignment: CDR1 MGHDK and CDR2 SYGVNS. V shed 4 bases, J shed 1 base, and the junction held 4 bases outside the gene matches. The CDR3 has 15 amino acids.

This sequence joins TRBV4-1 and TRBJ2-7; TRBD1 matches 9 bases. J gave up 4 bases and V 4 bases, and 5 bases lay outside the gene matches. This CDR3 spans 14 amino acids. From germline, CDR1 is MGHRA and CDR2 YSYEKL. As DNA, the CDR3 is TGCGCCAGCAGCCTCCGGGACAGGGATTACGAGCAGTACTTC. Protein product: CASSLRDRDYEQYF.

The J gene is TRBJ1-1, the V gene TRBV10-1; the match to TRBD1 covers 7 bases. There are 16 residues in the CDR3. Germline-derived CDR1 and CDR2 are WNHNN and SYGVQD (reference sequence). V was pared by 6 bases and J by 0 bases, with 10 bases of the junction left unmatched. The CDR3: CASRGGRGPLNTEAFF. CDR3 nucleotide sequence: TGCGCCAGCAGAGGGGGAAGGGGGCCTTTGAACACTGAAGCTTTCTTT.

The chain joins TRBV28 to TRBJ2-7; 15 bases are shared with TRBD2. Trimming cost V 1 base and J 6 bases; bases outside gene matches: 4. CDR3 length: 16 amino acids. Germline values: CDR1 MDHEN, CDR2 SYDVKM. CDR3 residues: CASSLFGLAGGLEQYF. CDR3 DNA: TGTGCCAGCAGTTTATTCGGACTAGCGGGAGGGCTCGAGCAGTACTTC.

The chain couples TRBV4-1 to TRBJ1-1; no definite D call. This CDR3 comprises 14 residues. Germline CDR1 MGHRA, CDR2 YSYEKL. V gave up 0 bases and J gave up 5 bases, with 10 bases separating them. The CDR3 nucleotides read TGCGCCAGCAGCCAAGAATCGGGGTGGACTGAAGCTTTCTTT. This encodes CASSQESGWTEAFF.

The CDR3 DNA sequence: TGCAGCGTTGGGGGAATAGCGGGAGGGCTGGGCAATGAGCAGTTCTTC. This translates into CSVGGIAGGLGNEQFF. The chain combines TRBV29-1 with TRBJ2-1, with 11 bases identical to TRBD2. CDR1 and CDR2 (germline): SQVTM, ANQGSEA. The CDR3 has 16 residues. The junction had 11 bases not matched to a gene; V was cut back by 4 bases and J by 6 bases.

The chain has TRBV28 and TRBJ2-1; the match to TRBD2 covers 9 bases. The CDR3 runs 14 residues. J was trimmed by 8 bases and V by 4 bases; bases with no gene match: 6. Germline CDR1 is MDHEN and CDR2 is SYDVKM. The CDR3 spells CASSSTGLAHEQFF. The CDR3 DNA is TGTGCCAGCAGTTCAACGGGACTAGCACATGAGCAGTTCTTC.